The clone carrying this TCR beta chain has only a few counts. The CDR3 is 14 residues long. In germline, CDR1 is SGHTA, CDR2 FQGNSA. V was trimmed by 6 bases and J by 0 bases, leaving 9 bases between them. These data originate in a study of T-cell memory formation after mild COVID-19. TCRdb reanalysed the 5' RACE reads using MiXCR and keeps one entry per CDR3 protein. The table includes about 560,000 distinct CDR3 sequences, about a fifth detected once. Sequencing input: PBMCs or a T cell subset sorted from them (not recorded which). The sequence was obtained from an adult woman who had mild COVID-19 (a few samples of this study predate the infection). Cell type and time point are not known. The genes are TRBV7-2 and TRBJ1-5, with TRBD1 as a possible D gene (5 bases). Here the CDR3 reads CASSFDSSNQPQHF. The DNA of the CDR3 is TGTGCCAGCAGTTTCGACAGTAGCAATCAGCCCCAGCATTTT.